This T cell receptor beta chain was retrieved from a study of shared clonotypes between healthy human individuals. Naive CD8 populations comprised CD45RO-negative cells positively selected for CCR7, excluding terminally differentiated effector memory CD45RA+ cells. Donors included only healthy HIV-negative adults lacking recent acute infections or vaccinations. Germline assignment: CDR1 MNHEY and CDR2 SMNVEV (reference sequence). The CDR3 loop spans 14 amino acids. V lost 0 bases, J lost 5 bases, and 10 bases lay in between. Sequencing was performed with immunoSEQ multiplex PCR; in TCRdb, only in-frame clones are kept and a portion is missing. The data show around 1.9 million clones, just under 95% seen once.

This chain connects TRBV27 to TRBJ1-2; D gene ambiguous. The sequencing input was naive CD8+ T cells from PBMCs. This clonotype was obtained from a man aged 18-30 years in good health. Some clones in this sample may be carry-over from other donors' samples. CDR3 residues: CASSLSVPSYGYTF. The CDR3 region has the DNA TGTGCCAGCAGTTTATCGGTCCCTTCGTATGGCTACACCTTC.